This T cell receptor (beta chain) is drawn from a study of blood T cell repertoires in COVID-19. The assay was immunoSEQ multiplex PCR, and TCRdb's table has in-frame clones only and misses some. The table lists around 71,000 clones, roughly 76% of them singletons. V gave up 3 bases and J gave up 2 bases, with 10 bases separating them. The CDR3 contains 14 residues. Germline V gene sequence: CDR1 SGHNT, CDR2 YYREEE (reference sequence). This clone showed up just once. Sequenced: peripheral blood. The clonotype was recovered from a woman of 80 years or more with active or convalescent COVID-19. The chain employs TRBV5-4 and TRBJ2-3; D not certain. CDR3 bases: TGTGCCAGCAGCTATGGGCGCACCACAGATACGCAGTATTTT. Translation: CASSYGRTTDTQYF.